These T cell receptor beta chains were read from a single sample in a study of shared clonotypes between healthy human individuals. Sequencing was performed with immunoSEQ multiplex PCR; in TCRdb, only in-frame clones are kept and a portion is missing. The sample shows 2 million to 2.5 million clones, 85% to 95% of them seen only once. Specimen: naive CD4+ T cells from PBMCs. The receptors shown here come from a man aged 18 to 30 in good health. Some clones in this sample may be carry-over from other donors' samples. CDR3s include the opening cysteine and the closing phenylalanine or tryptophan. The D gene is left open where the match is weak. Only some rows state a clone size, as once, few, many or a class for expanded clones.

abundance	v_gene	d_gene	j_gene	CDR3aa	CDR3nt
NA	TRBV7-9	NA	TRBJ2-6	CASTGTALSGANVLTF	TGTGCCAGCACCGGGACTGCCCTCTCTGGGGCCAACGTCCTGACTTTC
NA	TRBV5-4	NA	TRBJ2-7	CASSLAVGSYEQYF	TGTGCCAGCAGCTTGGCCGTAGGTTCCTACGAGCAGTACTTC
NA	TRBV6-6	NA	TRBJ1-2	CASSPDLGGGYTF	TGTGCCAGCAGTCCCGACCTGGGGGGGGGCTACACCTTC
NA	TRBV5-4	NA	TRBJ2-7	CASSLYKGDEQYF	TGTGCCAGCAGCTTGTACAAGGGCGACGAGCAGTACTTC
once	TRBV30	NA	TRBJ1-3	CAWSRGSSGNTIYF	TGTGCCTGGAGTCGAGGGAGCTCTGGAAACACCATATATTTT
NA	TRBV7-9	TRBD1	TRBJ2-3	CASSSRTGDNTPYF	TGTGCCAGCAGCTCCCGGACAGGGGACAACACCCCGTATTTT
NA	TRBV28	NA	TRBJ2-5	CASRKLAWGETQYF	TGTGCCAGCAGGAAACTAGCCTGGGGGGAGACCCAGTACTTC
NA	TRBV4-1	TRBD1	TRBJ1-2	CASSQGWDRENYGYTF	TGCGCCAGCAGCCAGGGGTGGGACAGGGAGAACTATGGCTACACCTTC
NA	TRBV7-8	NA	TRBJ2-5	CASSQTETQYF	TGTGCCAGCAGCCAAACGGAGACCCAGTACTTC
NA	TRBV15	NA	TRBJ2-6	CATSRDERAGANVLTF	TGTGCCACCAGCAGAGATGAGAGGGCTGGGGCCAACGTCCTGACTTTC
NA	TRBV7-9	NA	TRBJ1-2	CASSPGGWGGYTF	TGTGCCAGCAGCCCCGGAGGCTGGGGGGGCTACACCTTC
NA	TRBV30	NA	TRBJ2-1	CAWNRQGGNEQFF	TGTGCCTGGAACAGGCAAGGAGGGAATGAGCAGTTCTTC
few	TRBV5-1	NA	TRBJ1-1	CASSHSGTEAFF	TGCGCCAGCTCCCACTCAGGGACTGAAGCTTTCTTT
NA	TRBV2	NA	TRBJ1-1	CATIGATGYTEAFF	TGTGCCACTATTGGTGCAACAGGGTACACTGAAGCTTTCTTT
NA	TRBV30	TRBD1	TRBJ1-5	CAWRGQGDQPQHF	TGTGCCTGGAGGGGACAGGGAGATCAGCCCCAGCATTTT
NA	TRBV5-1	NA	TRBJ2-5	CASSLAGTQGETQYF	TGCGCCAGCAGCTTGGCCGGGACCCAGGGAGAGACCCAGTACTTC
NA	TRBV6-1	TRBD2	TRBJ2-7	CASSGFLSGGSYEQYF	TGTGCCAGCAGTGGGTTTCTCAGCGGGGGCTCCTACGAGCAGTACTTC
NA	TRBV10-2	TRBD2	TRBJ2-7	CASSESTSGRNEQYF	TGCGCCAGCAGTGAGTCGACTAGCGGGCGGAACGAGCAGTACTTC
NA	TRBV11-2	NA	TRBJ2-2	CASSLEGEGTGELFF	TGTGCCAGCAGCTTAGAGGGGGAAGGGACCGGGGAGCTGTTTTTT
NA	TRBV27	TRBD1	TRBJ1-2	CASSSRQGLVGTF	TGTGCCAGCAGTTCCCGACAGGGTCTGGTGGGAACCTTC
NA	TRBV28	NA	TRBJ2-5	CASSLNLIMGETQYF	TGTGCCAGCAGTTTAAATCTGATAATGGGGGAGACCCAGTACTTC
NA	TRBV10-3	TRBD1	TRBJ2-7	CAIRETGISYEQYF	TGTGCCATCAGGGAGACAGGGATCTCCTACGAGCAGTACTTC
NA	TRBV28	NA	TRBJ1-2	CASSFGGEGNYGYTF	TGTGCCAGCAGTTTCGGGGGGGAAGGGAACTATGGCTACACCTTC
NA	TRBV7-3	TRBD2	TRBJ2-3	CASSPRLAGTDTQYF	TGTGCCAGCAGCCCCCGACTAGCCGGCACAGATACGCAGTATTTT
NA	TRBV11-2	NA	TRBJ2-7	CASSWGRSSYEQYF	TGTGCCAGCAGCTGGGGGCGGAGCTCCTACGAGCAGTACTTC
NA	TRBV9	TRBD2	TRBJ2-7	CASSPGLAGGHYEQYF	TGTGCCAGCAGCCCCGGACTAGCGGGAGGGCACTACGAGCAGTACTTC
NA	TRBV11-2	NA	TRBJ1-2	CASSLWEAGYGYTF	TGTGCCAGCAGCTTATGGGAAGCAGGCTATGGCTACACCTTC
NA	TRBV28	TRBD1	TRBJ1-2	CASKRPGQGTYGYTF	TGTGCCAGCAAAAGGCCGGGACAGGGTACTTATGGCTACACCTTC
NA	TRBV5-1	TRBD2	TRBJ2-1	CASSFAREGYNEQFF	TGCGCCAGCAGCTTCGCTCGGGAGGGATACAATGAGCAGTTCTTC
NA	TRBV28	TRBD1	TRBJ1-2	CASSSTGEGYGYTF	TGTGCCAGCAGTTCGACAGGGGAAGGCTATGGCTACACCTTC
NA	TRBV19	NA	TRBJ1-2	CASSTGAGRLDAGYTF	TGTGCCAGTAGTACTGGGGCCGGCCGCTTGGATGCTGGCTACACCTTC
NA	TRBV7-9	NA	TRBJ2-2	CASSSPYAGGELFF	TGTGCCAGCAGCAGCCCATACGCGGGGGGGGAGCTGTTTTTT
NA	TRBV2	NA	TRBJ2-7	CASSAAGGNGEQYF	TGTGCCAGCAGCGCAGCGGGTGGGAATGGGGAGCAGTACTTC
NA	TRBV5-6	NA	TRBJ1-4	CASSFLQGPEKLFF	TGTGCCAGCAGCTTCCTTCAGGGTCCAGAAAAACTGTTTTTT
few	TRBV2	NA	TRBJ2-7	CASSGPYEQYF	TGTGCCAGCAGTGGACCCTACGAGCAGTACTTC
NA	TRBV28	TRBD1	TRBJ2-7	CASSLSGQGYEQYF	TGTGCCAGCAGTTTGTCGGGACAGGGCTACGAGCAGTACTTC
once	TRBV25-1	NA	TRBJ1-4	CASSDWAYGDDEKLFF	TGTGCCAGCAGTGATTGGGCGTACGGGGATGATGAAAAACTGTTTTTT
NA	TRBV20-1	NA	TRBJ2-5	CSARATETQYF	TGCAGTGCTAGGGCCACAGAGACCCAGTACTTC
NA	TRBV11-2	NA	TRBJ2-3	CASSPQRAGRTDTQYF	TGTGCCAGCAGCCCACAGAGGGCGGGAAGGACAGATACGCAGTATTTT
once	TRBV7-2	TRBD2	TRBJ2-5	CASSPLGGGAPETQYF	TGTGCCAGCAGCCCTTTGGGCGGGGGAGCCCCAGAGACCCAGTACTTC
NA	TRBV7-9	TRBD1	TRBJ1-2	CASSLVAGGYGYTF	TGTGCCAGCAGCTTAGTAGCAGGGGGTTATGGCTACACCTTC
NA	TRBV5-1	TRBD2	TRBJ2-3	CASSLASGFEHTQYF	TGCGCCAGCAGCTTGGCTAGCGGCTTTGAACATACGCAGTATTTT
NA	TRBV5-1	NA	TRBJ2-5	CASSLVQGDQETQYF	TGCGCCAGCAGCTTAGTGCAAGGGGACCAAGAGACCCAGTACTTC
NA	TRBV28	TRBD1	TRBJ2-7	CASSPRDRLVQYF	TGTGCCAGCAGCCCCAGGGACAGGCTGGTGCAGTACTTC
NA	TRBV7-2	NA	TRBJ2-7	CASSSLGPRQASEQYF	TGTGCCAGCAGCTCATTAGGGCCTCGACAGGCCAGCGAGCAGTACTTC
NA	TRBV28	TRBD2	TRBJ2-7	CASSKLAGRYEQYF	TGTGCCAGCAGTAAGTTAGCGGGACGCTACGAGCAGTACTTC
NA	TRBV5-1	TRBD2	TRBJ2-7	CASSLGLAGTTVF	TGCGCCAGCAGCTTGGGACTAGCGGGAACGACTGTCTTC
NA	TRBV10-3	NA	TRBJ2-3	CAITRDTPADTQYF	TGTGCCATCACCCGGGACACCCCAGCAGATACGCAGTATTTT
NA	TRBV2	NA	TRBJ2-1	CASRTASEQFF	TGTGCCAGCAGGACAGCGAGTGAGCAGTTCTTC
NA	TRBV5-1	NA	TRBJ2-2	CASSLAPFTGELFF	TGCGCCAGCAGCTTGGCCCCCTTTACCGGGGAGCTGTTTTTT
NA	TRBV11-3	NA	TRBJ2-1	CASSVRDKPYNEQFF	TGTGCCAGCAGTGTACGGGACAAACCCTACAATGAGCAGTTCTTC
NA	TRBV10-2	TRBD1	TRBJ1-3	CASRTGQRRDTIYF	TGCGCCAGCAGGACGGGACAGAGAAGGGACACCATATATTTT
once	TRBV7-2	NA	TRBJ2-7	CASSTISGRAYEQYF	TGTGCCAGCAGCACCATAAGCGGCAGGGCCTACGAGCAGTACTTC